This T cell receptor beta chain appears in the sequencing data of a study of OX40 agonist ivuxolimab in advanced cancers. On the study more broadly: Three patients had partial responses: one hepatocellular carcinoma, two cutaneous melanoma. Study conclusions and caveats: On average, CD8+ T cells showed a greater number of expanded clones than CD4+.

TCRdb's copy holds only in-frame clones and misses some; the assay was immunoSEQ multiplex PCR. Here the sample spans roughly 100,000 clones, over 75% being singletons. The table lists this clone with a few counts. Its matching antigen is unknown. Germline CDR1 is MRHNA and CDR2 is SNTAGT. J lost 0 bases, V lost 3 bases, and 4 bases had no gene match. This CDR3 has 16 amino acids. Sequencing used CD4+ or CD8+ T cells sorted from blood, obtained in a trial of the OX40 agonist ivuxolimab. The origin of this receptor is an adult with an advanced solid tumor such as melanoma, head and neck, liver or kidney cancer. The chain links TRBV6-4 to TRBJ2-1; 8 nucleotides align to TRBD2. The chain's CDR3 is CASSELAASSYNEQFF. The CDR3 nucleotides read TGTGCCAGCAGTGAACTAGCGGCAAGCTCCTACAATGAGCAGTTCTTC.